The present TCR beta chain was sequenced within a study of blood T cell repertoires in COVID-19. Study details: Samples of COVID-19 (acute and convalescent) were obtained from the United States, Italy and Spain.

Germline loops: CDR1 SQVTM, CDR2 ANQGSEA. This CDR3 comprises 15 residues. Trimming at V came to 6 bases and at J to 4 bases, leaving 9 bases not matched to a gene. TCRdb keeps only in-frame clones here, not all; method: immunoSEQ multiplex PCR. The sample has about 170,000 clones; 86% are singletons. This receptor was obtained from a woman aged 60-75 years with COVID-19, enrolled during active disease. The chain joins TRBV29-1 to TRBJ1-5; TRBD1 agrees at 10 bases. The sample consisted of peripheral blood. CDR3 loop: CSVFTGTGVNQPQHF. CDR3 DNA: TGCAGCGTCTTTACCGGGACAGGGGTTAATCAGCCCCAGCATTTT.